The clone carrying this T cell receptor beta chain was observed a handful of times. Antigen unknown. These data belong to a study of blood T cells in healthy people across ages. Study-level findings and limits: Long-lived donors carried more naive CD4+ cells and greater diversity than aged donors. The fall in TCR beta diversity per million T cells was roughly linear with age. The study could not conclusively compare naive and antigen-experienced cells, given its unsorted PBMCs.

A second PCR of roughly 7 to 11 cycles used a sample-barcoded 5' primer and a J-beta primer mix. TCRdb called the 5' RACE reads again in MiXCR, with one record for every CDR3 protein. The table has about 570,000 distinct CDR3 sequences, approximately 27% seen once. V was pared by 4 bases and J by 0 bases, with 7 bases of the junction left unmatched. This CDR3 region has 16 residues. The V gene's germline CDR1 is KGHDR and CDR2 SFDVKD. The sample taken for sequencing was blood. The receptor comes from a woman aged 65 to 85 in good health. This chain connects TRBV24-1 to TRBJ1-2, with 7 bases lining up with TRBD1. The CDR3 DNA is TGTGCCACCAGTGACTCCGGGACAGAGCCTAACTATGGCTACACCTTC. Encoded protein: CATSDSGTEPNYGYTF.